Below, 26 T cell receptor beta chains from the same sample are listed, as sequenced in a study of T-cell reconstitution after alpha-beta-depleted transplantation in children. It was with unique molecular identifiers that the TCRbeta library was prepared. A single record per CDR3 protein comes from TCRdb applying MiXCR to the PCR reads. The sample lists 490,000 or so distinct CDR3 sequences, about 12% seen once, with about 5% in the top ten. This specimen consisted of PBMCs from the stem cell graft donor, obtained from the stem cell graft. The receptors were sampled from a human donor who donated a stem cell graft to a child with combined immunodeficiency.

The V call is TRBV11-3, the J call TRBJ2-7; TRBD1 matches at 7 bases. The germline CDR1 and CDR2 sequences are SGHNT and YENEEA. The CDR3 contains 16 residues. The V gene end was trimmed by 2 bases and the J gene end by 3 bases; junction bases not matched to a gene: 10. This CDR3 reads CASSLLGQTANYEQYF. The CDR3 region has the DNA TGTGCCAGCAGCTTATTGGGACAGACCGCTAACTACGAGCAGTACTTC. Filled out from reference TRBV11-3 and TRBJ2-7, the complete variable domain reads EAGVVQSPRYKIIEKKQPVAFWCNPISGHNTLYWYLQNLGQGPELLIRYENEEAVDDSQLPKDRFSAERLKGVDSTLKIQPAELGDSAVYLCASSLLGQTANYEQYFGPGTRLTVT.

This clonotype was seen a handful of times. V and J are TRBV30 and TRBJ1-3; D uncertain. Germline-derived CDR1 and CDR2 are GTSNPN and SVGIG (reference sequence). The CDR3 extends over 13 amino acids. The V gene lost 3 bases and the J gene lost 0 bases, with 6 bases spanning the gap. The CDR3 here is CAWSGGSGNTIYF. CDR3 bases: TGTGCCTGGAGCGGCGGCTCTGGAAACACCATATATTTT.

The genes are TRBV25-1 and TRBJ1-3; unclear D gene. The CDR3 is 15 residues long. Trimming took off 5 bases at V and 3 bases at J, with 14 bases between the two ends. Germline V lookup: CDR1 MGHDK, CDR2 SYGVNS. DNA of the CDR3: TGTGCCAGCAGTCGGGGAGATGGGGTTGGAAACACCATATATTTT. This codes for CASSRGDGVGNTIYF.

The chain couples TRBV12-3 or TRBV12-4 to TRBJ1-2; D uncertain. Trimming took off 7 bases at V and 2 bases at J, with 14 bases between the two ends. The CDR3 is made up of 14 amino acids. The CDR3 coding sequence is TGTGCCAGCACCCACGGGATCCGGAACTATGGCTACACCTTC. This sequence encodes CASTHGIRNYGYTF.

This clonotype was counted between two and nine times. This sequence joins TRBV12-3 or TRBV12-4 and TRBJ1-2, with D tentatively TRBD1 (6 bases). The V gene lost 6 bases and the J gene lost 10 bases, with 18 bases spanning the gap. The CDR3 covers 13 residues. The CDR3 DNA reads TGTGCCAGCAGACACACGGGGAGGGGGACCTACACCTTC. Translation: CASRHTGRGTYTF.

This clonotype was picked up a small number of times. The CDR3 protein is CASSSTRRGGELFF. CDR3 nucleotides: TGCGCCAGCAGCTCCACGAGGCGGGGCGGGGAGCTGTTTTTT. This chain joins TRBV5-1 and TRBJ2-2; a possible D gene is TRBD2 (6 bases). The CDR3 is 14 amino acids. Per the germline V gene, CDR1 is SGHRS and CDR2 is YFSETQ. Trimming shortened V by 3 bases and J by 7 bases, and 13 bases separated the two germline ends.

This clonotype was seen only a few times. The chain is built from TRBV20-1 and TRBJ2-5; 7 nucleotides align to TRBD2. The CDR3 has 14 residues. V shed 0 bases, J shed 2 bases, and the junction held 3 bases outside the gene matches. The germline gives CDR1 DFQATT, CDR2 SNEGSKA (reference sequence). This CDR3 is CSARDRLAQETQYF. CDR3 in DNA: TGCAGTGCTAGAGATAGACTAGCACAAGAGACCCAGTACTTC.

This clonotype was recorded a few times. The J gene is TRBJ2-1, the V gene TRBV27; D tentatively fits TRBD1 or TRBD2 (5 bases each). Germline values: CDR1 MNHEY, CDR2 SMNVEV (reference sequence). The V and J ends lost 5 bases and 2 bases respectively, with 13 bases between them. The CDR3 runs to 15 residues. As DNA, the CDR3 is TGTGCCAGCAGTGTCCGGGACGGGACCTACAATGAGCAGTTCTTC. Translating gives CASSVRDGTYNEQFF.

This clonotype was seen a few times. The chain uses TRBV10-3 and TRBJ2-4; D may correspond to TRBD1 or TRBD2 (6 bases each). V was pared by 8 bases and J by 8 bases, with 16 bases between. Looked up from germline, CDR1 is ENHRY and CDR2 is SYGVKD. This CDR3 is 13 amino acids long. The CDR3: CAIGKGGADIQYF. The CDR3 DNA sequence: TGTGCCATCGGTAAGGGGGGTGCGGACATTCAGTACTTC.

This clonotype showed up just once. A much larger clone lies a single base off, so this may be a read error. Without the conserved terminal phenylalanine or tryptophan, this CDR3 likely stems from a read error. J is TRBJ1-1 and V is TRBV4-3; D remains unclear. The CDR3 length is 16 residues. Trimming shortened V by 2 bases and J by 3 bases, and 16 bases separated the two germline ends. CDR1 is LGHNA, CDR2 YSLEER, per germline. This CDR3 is CASSQYPSGFYTEAFY. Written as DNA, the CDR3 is TGCGCCAGCAGCCAATACCCCTCCGGGTTTTACACTGAAGCTTTCTAT.

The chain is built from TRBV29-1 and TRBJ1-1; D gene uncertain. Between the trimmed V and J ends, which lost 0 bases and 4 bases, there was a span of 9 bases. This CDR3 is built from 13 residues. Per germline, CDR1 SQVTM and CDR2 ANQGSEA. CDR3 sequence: CSVEDNWATEAFF. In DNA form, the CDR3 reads TGCAGCGTTGAAGATAACTGGGCCACTGAAGCTTTCTTT. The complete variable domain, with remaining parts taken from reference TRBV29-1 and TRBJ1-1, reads SAVISQKPSRDICQRGTSLTIQCQVDSQVTMMFWYRQQPGQSLTLIATANQGSEATYESGFVIDKFPISRPNLTFSTLTVSNMSPEDSSIYLCSVEDNWATEAFFGQGTRLTVV.

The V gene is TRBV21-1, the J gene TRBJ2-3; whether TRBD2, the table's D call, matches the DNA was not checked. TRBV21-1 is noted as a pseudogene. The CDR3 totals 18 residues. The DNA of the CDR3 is TGTGCCAGCAGCAGCCCGGGACTAGCGGAACCGCTCGTGAATACGCAGTATTTT. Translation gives CASSSPGLAEPLVNTQYF.

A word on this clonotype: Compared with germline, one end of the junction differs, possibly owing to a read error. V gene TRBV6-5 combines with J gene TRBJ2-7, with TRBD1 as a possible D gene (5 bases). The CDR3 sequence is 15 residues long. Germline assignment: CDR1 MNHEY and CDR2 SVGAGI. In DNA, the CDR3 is TGTGCCGGCAGTTACGATCAGGGCCCTCTCTACGAGCAGTACTTC. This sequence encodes CAGSYDQGPLYEQYF.

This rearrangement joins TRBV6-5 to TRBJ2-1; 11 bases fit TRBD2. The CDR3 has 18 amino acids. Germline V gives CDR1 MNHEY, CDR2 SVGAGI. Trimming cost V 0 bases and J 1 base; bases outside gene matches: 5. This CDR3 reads CASSYSLPSGRSYNEQFF. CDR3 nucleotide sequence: TGTGCCAGCAGTTACTCTCTCCCTAGCGGGAGGTCCTACAATGAGCAGTTCTTC.

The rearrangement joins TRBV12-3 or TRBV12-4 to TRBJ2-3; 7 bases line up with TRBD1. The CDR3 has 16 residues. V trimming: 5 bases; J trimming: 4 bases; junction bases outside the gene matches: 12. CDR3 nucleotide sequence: TGTGCCAGCAGTCATACAACACAGGGGAGCCCAGATACGCAGTATTTT. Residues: CASSHTTQGSPDTQYF.

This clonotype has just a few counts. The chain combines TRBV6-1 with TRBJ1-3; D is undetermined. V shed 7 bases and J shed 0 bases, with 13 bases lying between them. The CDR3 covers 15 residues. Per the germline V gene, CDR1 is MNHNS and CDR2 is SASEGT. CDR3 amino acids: CASKPSKDSGNTIYF. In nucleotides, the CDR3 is TGTGCCAGCAAACCTTCGAAAGACTCTGGAAACACCATATATTTT.

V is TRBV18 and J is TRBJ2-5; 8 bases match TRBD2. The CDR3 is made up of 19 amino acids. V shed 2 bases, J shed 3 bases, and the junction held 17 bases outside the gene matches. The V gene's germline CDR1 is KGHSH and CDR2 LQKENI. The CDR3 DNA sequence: TGTGCCAGCTCACCAATTTTGTGGGAACCGGGACTAGATAAAGAGACCCAGTACTTC. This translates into CASSPILWEPGLDKETQYF.

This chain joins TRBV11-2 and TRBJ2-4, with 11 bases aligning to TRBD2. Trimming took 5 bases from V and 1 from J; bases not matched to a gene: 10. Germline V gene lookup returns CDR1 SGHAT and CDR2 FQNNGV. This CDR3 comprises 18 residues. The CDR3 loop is CASSVRLAGGAAKNIQYF. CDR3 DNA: TGTGCCAGCAGCGTTCGTCTAGCGGGAGGAGCGGCCAAAAACATTCAGTACTTC.

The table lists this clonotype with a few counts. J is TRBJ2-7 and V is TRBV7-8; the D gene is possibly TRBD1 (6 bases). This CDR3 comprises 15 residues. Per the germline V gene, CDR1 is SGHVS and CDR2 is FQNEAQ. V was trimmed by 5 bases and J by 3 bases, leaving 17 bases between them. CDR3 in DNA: TGTGCCAGCAGCGTTAGTATAGGACAGTTCTACGAGCAGTACTTC. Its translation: CASSVSIGQFYEQYF. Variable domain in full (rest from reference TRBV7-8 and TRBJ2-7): GAGVSQSPRYKVAKRGQDVALRCDPISGHVSLFWYQQALGQGPEFLTYFQNEAQLDKSGLPSDRFFAERPEGSVSTLKIQRTQQEDSAVYLCASSVSIGQFYEQYFGPGTRLTVT.

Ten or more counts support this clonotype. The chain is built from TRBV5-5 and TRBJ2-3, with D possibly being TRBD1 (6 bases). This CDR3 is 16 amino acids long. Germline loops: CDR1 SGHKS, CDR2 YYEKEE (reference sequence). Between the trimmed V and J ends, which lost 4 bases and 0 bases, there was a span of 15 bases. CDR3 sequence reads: CASSLPGQYSTDTQYF. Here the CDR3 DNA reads TGTGCCAGCAGCCTACCCGGACAGTATAGCACAGATACGCAGTATTTT.

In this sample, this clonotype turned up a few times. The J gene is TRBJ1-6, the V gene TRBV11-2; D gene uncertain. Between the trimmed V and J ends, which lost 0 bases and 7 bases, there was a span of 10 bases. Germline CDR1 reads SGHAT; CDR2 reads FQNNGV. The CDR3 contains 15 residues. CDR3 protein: CASSLEGIGNSPLHF. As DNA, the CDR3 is TGTGCCAGCAGCTTAGAGGGGATCGGAAATTCACCCCTCCACTTT.

The CDR3 sequence: CASSGDRGTEAFF. CDR3 coding DNA: TGTGCCAGCAGCGGGGACAGGGGCACTGAAGCTTTCTTT. The chain couples TRBV5-6 to TRBJ1-1, with 10 bases that match TRBD1. Germline V gene sequence: CDR1 SGHDT, CDR2 YYEEEE. The length of the CDR3 is 13 residues. Unmatched junction bases numbered 1, after V lost 4 bases and J lost 4 bases.

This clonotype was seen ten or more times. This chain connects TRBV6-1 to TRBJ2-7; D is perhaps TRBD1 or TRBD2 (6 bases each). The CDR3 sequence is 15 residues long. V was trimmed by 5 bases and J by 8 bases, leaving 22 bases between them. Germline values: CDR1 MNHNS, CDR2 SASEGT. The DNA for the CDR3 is TGTGCCAGCAGTCCCATCCTCGGGGGCACGGAGAAGCAGTACTTC. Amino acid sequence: CASSPILGGTEKQYF.

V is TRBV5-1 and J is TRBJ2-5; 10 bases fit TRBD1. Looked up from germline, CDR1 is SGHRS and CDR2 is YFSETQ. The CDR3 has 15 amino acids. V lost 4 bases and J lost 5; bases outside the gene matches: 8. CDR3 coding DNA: TGCGCCAGCAGCCGGGACAGGGGCGCAGGGGAGACCCAGTACTTC. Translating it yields CASSRDRGAGETQYF.

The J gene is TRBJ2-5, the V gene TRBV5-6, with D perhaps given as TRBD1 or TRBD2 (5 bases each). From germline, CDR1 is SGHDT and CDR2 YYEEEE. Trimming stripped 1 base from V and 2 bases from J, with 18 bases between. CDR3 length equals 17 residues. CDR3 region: CASSLFFWGRVQETQYF. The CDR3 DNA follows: TGTGCCAGCAGCTTGTTTTTCTGGGGGAGAGTTCAAGAGACCCAGTACTTC.

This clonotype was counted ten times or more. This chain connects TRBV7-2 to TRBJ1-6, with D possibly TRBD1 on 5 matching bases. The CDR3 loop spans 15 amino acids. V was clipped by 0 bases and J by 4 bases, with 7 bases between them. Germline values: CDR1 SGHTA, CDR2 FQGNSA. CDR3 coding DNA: TGTGCCAGCAGCTTAGCGGGGCAGTATAATTCACCCCTCCACTTT. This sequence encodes CASSLAGQYNSPLHF.